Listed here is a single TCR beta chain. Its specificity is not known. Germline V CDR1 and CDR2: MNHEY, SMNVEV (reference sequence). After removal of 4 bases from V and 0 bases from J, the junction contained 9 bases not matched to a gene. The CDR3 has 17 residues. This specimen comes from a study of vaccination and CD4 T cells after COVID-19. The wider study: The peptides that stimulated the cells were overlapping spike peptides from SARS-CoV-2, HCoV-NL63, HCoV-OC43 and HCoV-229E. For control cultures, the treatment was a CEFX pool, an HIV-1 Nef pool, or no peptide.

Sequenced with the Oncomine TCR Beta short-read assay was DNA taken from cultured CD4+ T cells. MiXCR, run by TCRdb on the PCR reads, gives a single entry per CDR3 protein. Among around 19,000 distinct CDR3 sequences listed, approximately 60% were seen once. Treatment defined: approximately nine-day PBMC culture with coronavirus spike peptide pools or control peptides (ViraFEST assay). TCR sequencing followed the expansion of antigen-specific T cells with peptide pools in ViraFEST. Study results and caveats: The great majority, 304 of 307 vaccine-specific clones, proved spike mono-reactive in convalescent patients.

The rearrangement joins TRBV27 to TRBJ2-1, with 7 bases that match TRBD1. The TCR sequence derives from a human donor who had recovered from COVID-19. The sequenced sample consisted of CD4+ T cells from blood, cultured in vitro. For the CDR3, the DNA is TGTGCCAGCAGTTCACCATCGACAGGGAACTCCTACAATGAGCAGTTCTTC. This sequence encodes CASSSPSTGNSYNEQFF.